Below, 26 T cell receptor beta chains from the same sample are listed, as sequenced in a study of response to subunit inactivated influenza vaccine (dated by TCRdb to the late 2010s). Receptors were amplified or captured by RT-PCR. Sequencer: Illumina HiSeq 2500. TCRdb handled the public reads itself, with Q25 trimming in fastp and clone calling in MiXCR, and kept productive beta chains. Every distinct CDR3 protein forms one entry, paired with its most common genes and DNA. The sample table contains hundreds of thousands of distinct CDR3 sequences; only one count was recorded for less than 10% of them. The top ten hold over 10% of the sample. Sequences were derived from PBMCs from blood, sampled around 2 years after vaccination. These receptors originate from a man aged 50-75 years who received an inactivated influenza vaccine. Donor details come from another sample of the same person, matched by shared clones.

This clonotype was counted a few times. V usage is TRBV5-1 and J usage is TRBJ2-5, with 11 bases aligning to TRBD2. With V trimmed by 4 bases and J by 5 bases, 10 bases remained unmatched. CDR1 and CDR2 from the germline V gene are SGHRS and YFSETQ. This CDR3 has 16 amino acids. CDR3 nucleotide sequence: TGCGCCAGCAGCCCGGGACTAGCGGTGTCTCTGGAGACCCAGTACTTC. It encodes CASSPGLAVSLETQYF.

The rearrangement joins TRBV11-2 to TRBJ2-3, with D unclear. CDR1 is SGHAT, CDR2 FQNNGV, per germline. Between the trimmed V and J ends, which lost 0 bases and 8 bases, there was a span of 12 bases. The CDR3 runs 14 residues. CDR3 in amino acids: CASSLDRLSGTQYF. CDR3 bases: TGTGCCAGCAGCTTAGATAGGCTTTCTGGTACGCAGTATTTT.

The sample holds many counts of this clonotype. The chain recombines TRBV20-1 with TRBJ2-1, with 7 bases that match TRBD2. This CDR3 is built from 16 residues. Unmatched junction bases numbered 7, after V lost 2 bases and J lost 0 bases. Germline CDR1 DFQATT, CDR2 SNEGSKA (reference sequence). Here the CDR3 DNA reads TGCAGTGCTAGACTAGCGGATGCTTCCTCCTACAATGAGCAGTTCTTC. This encodes CSARLADASSYNEQFF.

Ten or more counts support this clonotype. The V and J genes are TRBV15 and TRBJ2-5; no clear D. CDR1 is LNHNV and CDR2 is YYDKDF in the germline V gene (reference sequence). The V end lost 0 bases, the J end lost 5 bases, and 13 bases lay between the germline ends. The CDR3 is made up of 15 amino acids. In nucleotides, the CDR3 is TGTGCCACCAGCAGAGATAAGGGAATTCAGGAGACCCAGTACTTC. This encodes CATSRDKGIQETQYF.

This clonotype was counted between two and nine times. V gene TRBV20-1 combines with J gene TRBJ2-5; D remains ambiguous. The CDR3 extends over 11 amino acids. The germline gives CDR1 DFQATT, CDR2 SNEGSKA (reference sequence). The germline V and J ends were trimmed by 6 bases and 4 bases, with 9 bases remaining between them. The CDR3 here is CSAPMIETQYF. Here the CDR3 DNA reads TGCAGTGCACCGATGATAGAGACCCAGTACTTC.

This clonotype appeared many times. The V call is TRBV4-3, the J call TRBJ1-6, with D perhaps TRBD1 (5 bases). The length of the CDR3 is 16 residues. The V and J ends lost 1 base and 6 bases respectively, with 13 bases between them. Per germline, CDR1 LGHNA and CDR2 YSLEER. The CDR3 bases are TGCGCCAGCAGCCAAGTTAGAGGGGCGAGTAATTCACCCCTCCACTTT. Residues: CASSQVRGASNSPLHF.

This chain joins TRBV4-1 and TRBJ1-3; 7 bases match TRBD1. Germline V gene lookup returns CDR1 MGHRA and CDR2 YSYEKL. CDR3 length equals 18 residues. Losses at the gene ends were 2 bases for V and 0 bases for J; bases not matched to a gene: 10. The CDR3: CASSQTRTRGPSGNTIYF. Here the CDR3 DNA reads TGCGCCAGCAGCCAAACCCGGACAAGGGGGCCCTCTGGAAACACCATATATTTT.

This chain joins TRBV9 and TRBJ1-2, with TRBD1 matching over 9 bases. This CDR3 is 15 amino acids long. The V gene's germline CDR1 is SGDLS and CDR2 YYNGEE. Trimming at V came to 0 bases and at J to 4 bases, leaving 4 bases not matched to a gene. CDR3 nucleotide sequence: TGTGCCAGCAGCGTAGACGGGACAGGGCTCTATGGCTACACCTTC. Translated: CASSVDGTGLYGYTF.

The sample holds many counts of this clonotype. The chain combines TRBV7-2 with TRBJ2-1, with a tentative D call TRBD2 (6 bases). V was pared by 6 bases and J by 3 bases, with 15 bases between. Germline-derived CDR1 and CDR2 are SGHTA and FQGNSA. The CDR3 contains 15 residues. The CDR3 loop reads CASRGSGTVYNEQFF. CDR3 in DNA: TGTGCCAGCAGGGGGTCCGGGACTGTCTACAATGAGCAGTTCTTC.

This clonotype was detected a few times. The genes are TRBV10-3 and TRBJ2-7; 7 nucleotides match TRBD2. The germline gives CDR1 ENHRY, CDR2 SYGVKD. The V gene end was trimmed by 3 bases and the J gene end by 6 bases; junction bases not matched to a gene: 29. The CDR3 has 21 residues. The CDR3 here is CAISDRFGRRGSLVSLGEQYF. The CDR3, as DNA: TGTGCCATCAGTGACCGCTTTGGTAGGCGGGGGAGTCTCGTATCCCTCGGCGAGCAGTACTTC.

V usage is TRBV20-1 and J usage is TRBJ1-4, with D uncertain. The CDR3 loop spans 11 amino acids. CDR1 is DFQATT, CDR2 SNEGSKA, per germline (reference sequence). V lost 4 bases, J lost 10 bases, and 10 bases lay in between. The CDR3 loop is CSAKTRGKLFF. CDR3 nucleotides: TGCAGTGCTAAGACCCGGGGAAAACTGTTTTTT.

The chain recombines TRBV28 with TRBJ2-7; D is uncertain. The CDR3 is 14 amino acids. The ends were cut back, 2 bases at V and 3 bases at J, with 11 bases in the middle. Germline values: CDR1 MDHEN, CDR2 SYDVKM. The CDR3 DNA reads as TGTGCCAGCAGTTTAGACCGGAACTACTACGAGCAGTACTTC. Its protein is CASSLDRNYYEQYF.

This clonotype was detected a few times. V gene TRBV7-2 combines with J gene TRBJ2-7; D is tentatively TRBD1 or TRBD2 (5 bases each). The germline V gene has CDR1 SGHTA and CDR2 FQGNSA. Deletions cut 3 bases from V and 6 bases from J, with 12 bases between. This CDR3 comprises 13 residues. CDR3 sequence: CASSFGARGEQYF. CDR3 in DNA: TGTGCCAGCAGCTTCGGGGCAAGGGGCGAGCAGTACTTC.

This clonotype has more than one count but fewer than ten. The chain recombines TRBV12-3 or TRBV12-4 with TRBJ2-7; TRBD1 aligns across 8 bases. There are 15 residues in the CDR3. The V gene end was trimmed by 4 bases and the J gene end by 4 bases; junction bases not matched to a gene: 9. CDR3 bases: TGTGCCAGCAGTTGGACCGGGACAGGTATTTACGAGCAGTACTTC. Amino acids: CASSWTGTGIYEQYF.

Only a few counts were recorded for this clonotype. The V call is TRBV3-1, the J call TRBJ1-4, with 9 bases identical to TRBD1. CDR1 LGHDT and CDR2 YNNKEL come from the germline V gene (reference sequence). The CDR3 contains 14 residues. Trimming cost V 4 bases and J 9 bases; bases outside gene matches: 6. CDR3 coding DNA: TGTGCCAGCAGCCTCACAGGGGGCGGGAAAAAACTGTTTTTT. Translation gives CASSLTGGGKKLFF.

This clonotype was seen ten or more times. J is TRBJ2-1 and V is TRBV20-1; D is perhaps TRBD1 (6 bases). V was shortened by 6 bases and J by 4 bases, with 13 bases between the two germline ends. From germline, CDR1 is DFQATT and CDR2 SNEGSKA (reference sequence). This CDR3 region has 13 residues. The CDR3 DNA reads as TGCAGTGCCAAAACTGGACAGTACAATGAGCAGTTCTTC. As protein: CSAKTGQYNEQFF.

This clonotype has ten or more counts. The chain recombines TRBV6-6 with TRBJ2-7; D remains unclear. The V gene lost 4 bases and the J gene lost 7 bases, with 8 bases spanning the gap. The CDR3 contains 11 residues. Germline loops: CDR1 MNHNY, CDR2 SVGAGI (reference sequence). CDR3 sequence: CASSSEGEQYF. CDR3 sequence (DNA): TGTGCCAGCAGTTCCGAAGGGGAGCAGTACTTC.

This clonotype was seen many times. The chain links TRBV9 to TRBJ2-5, with 7 nucleotides matching TRBD2. With 3 bases clipped from V and 4 bases from J, the junction kept 12 bases outside the gene matches. Germline lookup yields CDR1 SGDLS and CDR2 YYNGEE. CDR3 size: 16 residues. The CDR3 protein is CASSALLGRIGETQYF. CDR3 nucleotides: TGTGCCAGCAGCGCACTCCTCGGGAGGATTGGAGAGACCCAGTACTTC.

A note on this clonotype: This may stem from a read error, because a much larger clone lies one nucleotide away. V is TRBV27 and J is TRBJ2-3; 7 bases align to TRBD2. The CDR3 runs to 14 residues. Germline CDR1 is MNHEY and CDR2 is SMNVEV (reference sequence). The CDR3 DNA sequence: TGTGCCAGCACCCAATTCGGGGGGAGAGGGACGCGGTATTTT. Its protein product is CASTQFGGRGTRYF.

V gene TRBV24-1 combines with J gene TRBJ2-5; either TRBD1 or TRBD2 may supply D (5 bases each). The CDR3 runs to 13 residues. In germline, CDR1 is KGHDR, CDR2 SFDVKD. V lost 9 bases and J lost 3, with 13 bases in between. CDR3 in amino acids: CATGDGQKETQYF. The CDR3 DNA sequence: TGTGCCACCGGGGACGGGCAAAAAGAGACCCAGTACTTC.

The chain carries TRBV29-1 and TRBJ2-3, with D hard to call. Trimming left V 4 bases short and J 2 bases short, with 10 bases between. The CDR3 is 13 residues long. In germline, CDR1 is SQVTM, CDR2 ANQGSEA. This CDR3 reads CSVVPALTDTQYF. In DNA, the CDR3 is TGCAGCGTTGTCCCGGCCCTCACAGATACGCAGTATTTT.

This clonotype was observed a handful of times. This chain uses TRBV7-9 with TRBJ2-1; tentatively, D is TRBD1 (5 bases). V lost 5 bases, J lost 8 bases, and 10 bases lay in between. The CDR3 contains 12 residues. CDR1 and CDR2 from the germline V gene are SEHNR and FQNEAQ (reference sequence). CDR3 nucleotide sequence: TGTGCCAGCAGCGCACAGGTGTATGAGCAGTTCTTC. Encoded protein: CASSAQVYEQFF.

This clonotype was picked up a small number of times. The gene calls are TRBV10-2 and TRBJ1-2; TRBD1 matches at 11 bases. J lost 4 bases, V lost 0 bases, and 1 base had no gene match. Germline V CDR1 and CDR2: WSHSY, SAAADI. The CDR3 consists of 15 residues. DNA for the CDR3: TGCGCCAGCAGTGAGTCAGGACAGGGGGCCTATGGCTACACCTTC. As protein: CASSESGQGAYGYTF.

This clonotype was detected a few times. The chain recombines TRBV20-1 with TRBJ2-7; the match to TRBD1 covers 7 bases. Germline loops: CDR1 DFQATT, CDR2 SNEGSKA (reference sequence). CDR3 length equals 13 residues. After removal of 4 bases from V and 4 bases from J, the junction contained 7 bases not matched to a gene. CDR3 loop: CSAMTGFSYEQYF. CDR3 nucleotide sequence: TGCAGTGCTATGACAGGGTTCTCGTACGAGCAGTACTTC.

This clonotype was counted many times. The chain employs TRBV20-1 and TRBJ2-3; 7 bases match TRBD1. CDR3 length: 13 residues. Losses at the gene ends were 7 bases for V and 7 bases for J; bases not matched to a gene: 11. Germline-derived CDR1 and CDR2 are DFQATT and SNEGSKA (reference sequence). CDR3 amino acids: CSVRDRVVNTQYF. For the CDR3, the DNA is TGCAGTGTACGGGACAGAGTGGTGAATACGCAGTATTTT.

Here the CDR3 reads CASGPGASGRARTDTQYF. As DNA, the CDR3 is TGTGCCAGCGGACCCGGGGCTAGCGGGAGGGCCAGGACAGATACGCAGTATTTT. V and J are TRBV11-2 and TRBJ2-3, with 12 bases lining up with TRBD2. CDR3 length: 18 residues. Germline lookup yields CDR1 SGHAT and CDR2 FQNNGV. The V gene end was trimmed by 8 bases and the J gene end by 3 bases; junction bases not matched to a gene: 15.